This T cell receptor (beta chain) was sequenced for a study of T cells in localized non-small cell lung cancer. The study, taken as a whole, reports: Because only a single region of the tumor was sequenced, heterogeneity remains possible. Uninvolved adjacent lung had higher T cell clonality than tumor and all other tissues.

This clone was seen once. Its antigen is not known. Assay: immunoSEQ multiplex PCR; the TCRdb copy retains only in-frame clones and omits some. Here the sample spans approximately 30,000 clones, 85% to 90% being singletons. The CDR3 has 11 residues. Germline CDR1 reads SQVTM; CDR2 reads ANQGSEA. Between the trimmed V and J ends, which lost 4 bases and 6 bases, there was a span of 10 bases. The chain carries TRBV29-1 and TRBJ2-7, with D hard to call. The source of this sequence is a male donor older than 55 with stage III lung adenocarcinoma. This specimen consisted of peripheral blood, obtained before any cancer treatment. CDR3 in DNA: TGCAGCGTTGTGGGCTTGGGCGAGCAGTACTTC. This gives the protein CSVVGLGEQYF.